One and the same sample provided the 16 T cell receptor beta chains below, sequenced in a study of cytomegalovirus exposure and HLA in healthy donors. This PCR relied on a set of 60 Vbeta primers and 13 Jbeta primers. Sequencing was performed with immunoSEQ multiplex PCR; in TCRdb, only in-frame clones are kept and a portion is missing. The table records tens of thousands of clones, around 84% of them present only once. The specimen sequenced was PBMCs. Source of these receptors: a young woman in good health and CMV-seronegative.

The rearrangement joins TRBV30 to TRBJ2-7; 8 bases line up with TRBD2. V trimming: 0 bases; J trimming: 2 bases; junction bases outside the gene matches: 6. The CDR3 consists of 15 residues. Germline-derived CDR1 and CDR2 are GTSNPN and SVGIG (reference sequence). The CDR3 region has the DNA TGTGCCTGGAGTGTACGACTAGCGATCCCCTACGAGCAGTACTTC. Protein: CAWSVRLAIPYEQYF.

J is TRBJ1-2 and V is TRBV4-3; TRBD1 matches at 7 bases. J gave up 4 bases and V 4 bases, and 3 bases lay outside the gene matches. The CDR3 covers 13 residues. Germline values: CDR1 LGHNA, CDR2 YSLEER. In DNA, the CDR3 is TGCGCCAGCAGCCCCGGGACAGTCTATGGCTACACCTTC. Translating it yields CASSPGTVYGYTF.

The chain couples TRBV7-2 to TRBJ1-1, with 7 nucleotides matching TRBD1. Trimming removed 1 base from V and 1 base from J; junction bases left unmatched: 3. The germline gives CDR1 SGHTA, CDR2 FQGNSA. CDR3 size: 15 residues. In DNA form, the CDR3 reads TGTGCCAGCAGCTTAGTTGCAGGGGGGAACACTGAAGCTTTCTTT. Protein product: CASSLVAGGNTEAFF. Complete variable domain (other parts from reference TRBV7-2 and TRBJ1-1): GAGVSQSPSNKVTEKGKDVELRCDPISGHTALYWYRQSLGQGLEFLIYFQGNSAPDKSGLPSDRFSAERTGGSVSTLTIQRTQQEDSAVYLCASSLVAGGNTEAFFGQGTRLTVV.

This rearrangement joins TRBV5-6 to TRBJ1-2; no definite D call. Looked up from germline, CDR1 is SGHDT and CDR2 is YYEEEE. Trimming shortened V by 2 bases and J by 5 bases, and 16 bases separated the two germline ends. CDR3 size: 15 residues. CDR3 sequence: CASSFFDRGEYGYTF. The CDR3 nucleotides read TGTGCCAGCAGCTTTTTCGACCGCGGGGAGTATGGCTACACCTTC.

The chain has TRBV5-1 and TRBJ1-1; no reliable D call. This CDR3 is 15 amino acids long. CDR1 SGHRS and CDR2 YFSETQ come from the germline V gene. V was clipped by 3 bases and J by 1 base, with 13 bases between them. The CDR3 reads CASSYSGGKNTEAFF. CDR3 nucleotide sequence: TGCGCCAGCAGCTACTCCGGCGGGAAGAACACTGAAGCTTTCTTT.

This chain joins TRBV2 and TRBJ2-5; D is unresolved. This CDR3 spans 11 amino acids. V shed 4 bases and J shed 5 bases, with 5 bases lying between them. Looked up from germline, CDR1 is SNHLY and CDR2 is FYNNEI. The CDR3 spells CASSGRETQYF. CDR3 sequence (DNA): TGTGCCAGCAGTGGGCGGGAGACCCAGTACTTC. Drawing the rest from reference TRBV2 and TRBJ2-5, the complete variable domain is EPEVTQTPSHQVTQMGQEVILRCVPISNHLYFYWYRQILGQKVEFLVSFYNNEISEKSEIFDDQFSVERPDGSNFTLKIRSTKLEDSAMYFCASSGRETQYFGPGTRLLVL.

The chain links TRBV19 to TRBJ2-1, with D unclear. The CDR3 has 13 amino acids. V was cut by 11 bases and J by 8 bases, with 19 bases left in between. Germline loops: CDR1 LNHDA, CDR2 SQIVND (reference sequence). As DNA, the CDR3 is TGTGCCTCCAAACCACAGCTTTCCTATGAGCAGTTCTTC. Its protein is CASKPQLSYEQFF.

The chain couples TRBV2 to TRBJ1-5; D might be TRBD1 (5 bases). V gave up 6 bases and J gave up 7 bases, with 13 bases separating them. Germline V gene data show CDR1 as SNHLY and CDR2 as FYNNEI. The length of the CDR3 is 13 residues. CDR3 bases: TGTGCCAGCAGGGGGAGGAGGGGCCAGCCCCAGCATTTT. Translating it yields CASRGRRGQPQHF.

This clone has a single count. V and J are TRBV29-1 and TRBJ2-1; tentatively, D is TRBD2 (7 bases). V gave up 6 bases and J gave up 0 bases, with 12 bases separating them. CDR1 SQVTM and CDR2 ANQGSEA come from the germline V gene. This CDR3 region has 14 residues. The CDR3 coding sequence is TGCAGCGTATGGGGGGGCCCCTCCTACAATGAGCAGTTCTTC. It specifies CSVWGGPSYNEQFF.

This chain joins TRBV10-3 and TRBJ2-7; possible D gene TRBD2, 5 bases. V was trimmed by 0 bases and J by 5 bases, leaving 14 bases between them. This CDR3 region has 15 residues. Germline CDR1 is ENHRY and CDR2 is SYGVKD. CDR3 sequence (DNA): TGTGCCATCAGTGAGTCCGGGATCCTTGGGAACGAGCAGTACTTC. Its protein product is CAISESGILGNEQYF.

The chain employs TRBV5-1 and TRBJ2-3; 7 positions match TRBD2. The germline V gene encodes CDR1 SGHRS and CDR2 YFSETQ. V shed 2 bases, J shed 4 bases, and the junction held 7 bases outside the gene matches. CDR3 length equals 15 residues. In DNA form, the CDR3 reads TGCGCCAGCAGCTTCCCGCGGGAGAGGTCAGATACGCAGTATTTT. Translation: CASSFPRERSDTQYF.

This clone showed up just a few times. The genes are TRBV5-1 and TRBJ2-5; D gene unclear. Matching the DNA end better, TRBJ2-7 makes the J call doubtful. Germline CDR1 and CDR2: SGHRS and YFSETQ. The CDR3 loop spans 11 amino acids. CDR3 coding DNA: TGCGCCAGCAGCGGAGATTACGAGCAGTACTTC. Translation gives CASSGDYEQYF.

The chain joins TRBV6-5 to TRBJ2-3; TRBD2 aligns across 8 bases. The V gene's germline CDR1 is MNHEY and CDR2 SVGAGI. The CDR3 covers 15 residues. Trimming cost V 4 bases and J 5 bases; bases outside gene matches: 8. CDR3 sequence reads: CASSSTSGSVDTQYF. CDR3 bases: TGTGCCAGCAGTTCTACAAGCGGGAGCGTAGATACGCAGTATTTT.

V gene TRBV7-8 combines with J gene TRBJ2-1; weak D call: TRBD1 (6 bases). V lost 11 bases, J lost 6 bases, and 17 bases lay in between. This CDR3 comprises 13 residues. Per germline, CDR1 SGHVS and CDR2 FQNEAQ. The CDR3 here is CASSPWTVNEQFF. The CDR3 DNA reads as TGTGCCTCCTCTCCATGGACAGTCAATGAGCAGTTCTTC.

V gene TRBV9 combines with J gene TRBJ2-1; D not resolved. The CDR3 contains 13 residues. V gave up 0 bases and J gave up 5 bases, with 6 bases separating them. CDR1 is SGDLS and CDR2 is YYNGEE in the germline V gene. For the CDR3, the DNA is TGTGCCAGCAGCGTAGGTCCAAACAATGAGCAGTTCTTC. It yields the protein CASSVGPNNEQFF.

This chain joins TRBV19 and TRBJ2-7; no definite D call. This CDR3 contains 14 residues. V lost 3 bases to trimming and J lost 3 bases, with 12 bases between them. Germline V gives CDR1 LNHDA, CDR2 SQIVND (reference sequence). CDR3 sequence: CASSMRLADYEQYF. The CDR3 coding sequence is TGTGCCAGTAGTATGAGGTTAGCAGACTACGAGCAGTACTTC.